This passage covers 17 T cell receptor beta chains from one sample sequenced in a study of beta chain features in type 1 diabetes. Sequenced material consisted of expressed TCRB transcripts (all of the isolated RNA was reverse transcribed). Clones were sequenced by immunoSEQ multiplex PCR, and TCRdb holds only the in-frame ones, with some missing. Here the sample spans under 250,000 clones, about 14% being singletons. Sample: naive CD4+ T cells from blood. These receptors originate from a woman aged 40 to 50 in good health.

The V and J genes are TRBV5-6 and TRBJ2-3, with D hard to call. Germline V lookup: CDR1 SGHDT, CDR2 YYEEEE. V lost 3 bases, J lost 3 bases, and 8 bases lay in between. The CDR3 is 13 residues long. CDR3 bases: TGTGCCAGCAGCTACCGGAGTACAGATACGCAGTATTTT. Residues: CASSYRSTDTQYF.

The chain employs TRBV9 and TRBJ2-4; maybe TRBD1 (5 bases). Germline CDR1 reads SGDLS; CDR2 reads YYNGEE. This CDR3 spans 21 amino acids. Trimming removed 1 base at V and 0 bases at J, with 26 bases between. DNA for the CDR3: TGTGCCAGCAGCGTACGGCCAGTCCTGGGCGACAGTCCTTTAGCCAAAAACATTCAGTACTTC. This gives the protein CASSVRPVLGDSPLAKNIQYF.

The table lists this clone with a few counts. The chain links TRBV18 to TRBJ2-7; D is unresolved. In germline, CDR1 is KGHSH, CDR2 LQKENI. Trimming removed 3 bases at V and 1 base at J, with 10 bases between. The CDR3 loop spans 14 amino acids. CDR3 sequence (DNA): TGTGCCAGCTCACCCGATCACATTTCCTACGAGCAGTACTTC. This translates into CASSPDHISYEQYF.

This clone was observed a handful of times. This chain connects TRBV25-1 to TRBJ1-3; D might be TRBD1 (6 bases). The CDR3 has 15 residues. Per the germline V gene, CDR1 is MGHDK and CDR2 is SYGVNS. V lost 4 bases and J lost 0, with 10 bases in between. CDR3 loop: CASSAAGASGNTIYF. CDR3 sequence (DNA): TGTGCCAGCAGTGCGGCGGGGGCCTCTGGAAACACCATATATTTT.

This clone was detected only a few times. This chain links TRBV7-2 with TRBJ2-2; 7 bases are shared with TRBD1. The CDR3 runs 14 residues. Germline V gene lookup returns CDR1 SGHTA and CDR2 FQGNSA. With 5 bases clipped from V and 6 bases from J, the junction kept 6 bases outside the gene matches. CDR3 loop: CASSHRQGAGELFF. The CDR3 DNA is TGTGCCAGCAGCCATAGACAGGGTGCCGGGGAGCTGTTTTTT.

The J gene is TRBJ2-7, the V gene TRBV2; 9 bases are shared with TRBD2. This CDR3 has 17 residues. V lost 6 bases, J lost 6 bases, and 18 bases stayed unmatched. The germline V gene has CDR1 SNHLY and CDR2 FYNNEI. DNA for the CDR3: TGTGCCAGCAGCCCAAACCCTCCCTGGCGGGGGGGCTCCGAGCAGTACTTC. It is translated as CASSPNPPWRGGSEQYF.

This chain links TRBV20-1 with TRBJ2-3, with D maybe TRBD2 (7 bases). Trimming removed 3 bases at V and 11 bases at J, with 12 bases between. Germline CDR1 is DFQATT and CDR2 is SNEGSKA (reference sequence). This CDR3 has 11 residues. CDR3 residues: CSARGGGGQYF. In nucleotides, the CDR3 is TGCAGTGCTAGGGGAGGGGGGGGGCAGTATTTT.

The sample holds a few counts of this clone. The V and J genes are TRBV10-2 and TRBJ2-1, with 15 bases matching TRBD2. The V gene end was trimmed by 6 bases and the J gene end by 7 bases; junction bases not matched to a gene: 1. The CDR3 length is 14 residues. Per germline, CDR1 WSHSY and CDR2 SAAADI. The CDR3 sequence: CASRGTSGGNEQFF. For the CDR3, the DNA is TGCGCCAGCAGGGGGACTAGCGGGGGGAATGAGCAGTTCTTC.

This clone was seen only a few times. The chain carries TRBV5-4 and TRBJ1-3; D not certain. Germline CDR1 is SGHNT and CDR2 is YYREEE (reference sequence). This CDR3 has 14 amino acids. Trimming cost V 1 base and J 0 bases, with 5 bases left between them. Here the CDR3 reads CASSLQSSGNTIYF. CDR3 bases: TGTGCCAGCAGCTTGCAGTCCTCTGGAAACACCATATATTTT.

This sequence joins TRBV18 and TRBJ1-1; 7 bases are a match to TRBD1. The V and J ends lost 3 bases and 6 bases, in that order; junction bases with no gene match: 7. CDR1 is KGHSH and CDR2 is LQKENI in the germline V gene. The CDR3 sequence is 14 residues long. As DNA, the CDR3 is TGTGCCAGCTCACCGCGAGGCCAGGGGGCTGAAGCTTTCTTT. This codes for CASSPRGQGAEAFF. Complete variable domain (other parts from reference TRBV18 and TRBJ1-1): NAGVMQNPRHLVRRRGQEARLRCSPMKGHSHVYWYRQLPEEGLKFMVYLQKENIIDESGMPKERFSAEFPKEGPSILRIQQVVRGDSAAYFCASSPRGQGAEAFFGQGTRLTVV.

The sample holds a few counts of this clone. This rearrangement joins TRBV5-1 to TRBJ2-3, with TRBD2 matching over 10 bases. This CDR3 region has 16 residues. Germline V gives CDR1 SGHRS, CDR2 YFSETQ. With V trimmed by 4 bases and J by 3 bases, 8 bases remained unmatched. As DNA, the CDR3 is TGCGCCAGCAGCACAGGGTCTAGCGGGGGTACAGATACGCAGTATTTT. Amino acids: CASSTGSSGGTDTQYF.

The DNA for the CDR3 is TGTGCCAGCAGCGTAGGGACGGCTTGGGCGGGGGGTCTTTACGAGCAGTACTTC. Translated: CASSVGTAWAGGLYEQYF. This chain joins TRBV9 and TRBJ2-7, with 8 bases fitting TRBD2. Germline trimming cut 0 bases from V and 4 bases from J; bases unmatched to any gene: 15. The CDR3 is 18 residues long. Germline-derived CDR1 and CDR2 are SGDLS and YYNGEE.

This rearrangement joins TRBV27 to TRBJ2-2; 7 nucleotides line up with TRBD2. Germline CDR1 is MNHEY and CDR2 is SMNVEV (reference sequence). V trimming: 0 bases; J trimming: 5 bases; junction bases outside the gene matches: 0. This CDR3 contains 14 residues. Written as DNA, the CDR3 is TGTGCCAGCAGTTTATCGCGGGGGACCGGGGAGCTGTTTTTT. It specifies CASSLSRGTGELFF.

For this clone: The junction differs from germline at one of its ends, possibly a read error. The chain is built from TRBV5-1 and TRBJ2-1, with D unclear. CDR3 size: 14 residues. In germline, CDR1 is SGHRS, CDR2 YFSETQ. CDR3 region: CAGQVSPSDNEQFF. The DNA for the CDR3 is TGCGCCGGGCAAGTGTCTCCCTCCGACAATGAGCAGTTCTTC. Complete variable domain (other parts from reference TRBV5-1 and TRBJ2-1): KAGVTQTPRYLIKTRGQQVTLSCSPISGHRSVSWYQQTPGQGLQFLFEYFSETQRNKGNFPGRFSGRQFSNSRSEMNVSTLELGDSALYLCAGQVSPSDNEQFFGPGTRLTVL.

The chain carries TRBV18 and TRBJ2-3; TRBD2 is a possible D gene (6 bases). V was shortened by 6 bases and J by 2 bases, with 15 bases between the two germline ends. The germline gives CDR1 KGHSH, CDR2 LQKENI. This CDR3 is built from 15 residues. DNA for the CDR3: TGTGCCAGCTCCCCCGGGACTGCAAACACAGATACGCAGTATTTT. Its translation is CASSPGTANTDTQYF. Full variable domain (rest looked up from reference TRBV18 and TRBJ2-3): NAGVMQNPRHLVRRRGQEARLRCSPMKGHSHVYWYRQLPEEGLKFMVYLQKENIIDESGMPKERFSAEFPKEGPSILRIQQVVRGDSAAYFCASSPGTANTDTQYFGPGTRLTVL.

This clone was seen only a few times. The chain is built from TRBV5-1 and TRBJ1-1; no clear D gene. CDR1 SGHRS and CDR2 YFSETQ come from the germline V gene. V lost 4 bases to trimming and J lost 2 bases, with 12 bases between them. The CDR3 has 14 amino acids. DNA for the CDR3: TGCGCCAGCAGCCGCTCGGGAGGTAACACTGAAGCTTTCTTT. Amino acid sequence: CASSRSGGNTEAFF.

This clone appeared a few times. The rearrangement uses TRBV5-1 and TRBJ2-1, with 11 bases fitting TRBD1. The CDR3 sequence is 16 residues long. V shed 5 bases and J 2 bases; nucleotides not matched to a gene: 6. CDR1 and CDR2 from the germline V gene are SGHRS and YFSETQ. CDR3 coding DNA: TGCGCCAGCAGGGGGGACAGGGGGTTGGCCTACAATGAGCAGTTCTTC. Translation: CASRGDRGLAYNEQFF. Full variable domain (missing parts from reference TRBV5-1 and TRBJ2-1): KAGVTQTPRYLIKTRGQQVTLSCSPISGHRSVSWYQQTPGQGLQFLFEYFSETQRNKGNFPGRFSGRQFSNSRSEMNVSTLELGDSALYLCASRGDRGLAYNEQFFGPGTRLTVL.